These 21 T cell receptor beta chains originate from one sample sequenced in a study of T cells after yellow fever vaccination. Via MiXCR, TCRdb re-called the 5' RACE reads, giving one row per CDR3 protein. The table records about 510,000 distinct CDR3 sequences, 21% of them present only once. Sample: PBMCs, taken about 21 days after the first yellow fever vaccination. Source of these receptors: a man aged 18 to 35 who received the YFV17D yellow fever vaccine.

The gene calls are TRBV20-1 and TRBJ1-1; TRBD1 matches at 8 bases. Germline CDR1 and CDR2: DFQATT and SNEGSKA (reference sequence). With V trimmed by 5 bases and J by 5 bases, 10 bases remained unmatched. This CDR3 is built from 14 residues. The CDR3 reads CSAWDRPGGTEAFF. The CDR3 DNA reads as TGCAGTGCTTGGGACAGGCCGGGGGGAACTGAAGCTTTCTTT.

The rearrangement links TRBV30 to TRBJ1-1; 7 nucleotides align to TRBD1. Germline V lookup: CDR1 GTSNPN, CDR2 SVGIG (reference sequence). V gave up 5 bases and J gave up 0 bases; unmatched junction bases: 3. The CDR3 totals 13 residues. CDR3 DNA sequence: TGTGCCTGGTCCAGGGGGTTGAACACTGAAGCTTTCTTT. Its translation is CAWSRGLNTEAFF. The full variable domain, completed using reference TRBV30 and TRBJ1-1, is SQTIHQWPATLVQPVGSPLSLECTVEGTSNPNLYWYRQAAGRGLQLLFYSVGIGQISSEVPQNLSASRPQDRQFILSSKKLLLSDSGFYLCAWSRGLNTEAFFGQGTRLTVV.

This clonotype was counted a few times. This chain links TRBV5-1 with TRBJ2-7; 9 positions match TRBD1. V lost 0 bases, J lost 6 bases, and 7 bases stayed unmatched. In germline, CDR1 is SGHRS, CDR2 YFSETQ. The CDR3 is 15 residues long. CDR3 DNA: TGCGCCAGCAGCTTGGATCGGACAGGGGATTCCGAGCAGTACTTC. Encoded protein: CASSLDRTGDSEQYF.

This clonotype was counted only a few times. This chain links TRBV20-1 with TRBJ2-7, with a possible D match to TRBD1 (6 bases). V lost 1 base and J lost 3, with 13 bases in between. The CDR3 consists of 14 residues. The germline V gene has CDR1 DFQATT and CDR2 SNEGSKA (reference sequence). Here the CDR3 reads CSARAPGEFYEQYV. Here the CDR3 DNA reads TGCAGTGCTAGAGCCCCAGGGGAATTCTACGAGCAGTACGTC.

The rearrangement uses TRBV4-1 and TRBJ1-4; D unclear. The CDR3 spans 12 residues. Germline V lookup: CDR1 MGHRA, CDR2 YSYEKL. Deletions cut 0 bases from V and 11 bases from J, with 7 bases between. CDR3 DNA sequence: TGCGCCAGCAGCCAAGATATGAGGAAACTGTTTTTT. It specifies CASSQDMRKLFF.

This clonotype was seen a handful of times. The genes are TRBV5-5 and TRBJ2-3; TRBD1 might be the D (6 bases). Germline CDR1 reads SGHKS; CDR2 reads YYEKEE (reference sequence). V lost 5 bases to trimming and J lost 2 bases, with 21 bases between them. The CDR3 is made up of 17 amino acids. The CDR3 protein is CASRLGSRTEITDTQYF. DNA for the CDR3: TGTGCCAGCAGGTTAGGGTCACGGACAGAAATCACAGATACGCAGTATTTT.

This chain uses TRBV5-1 with TRBJ1-2; D is undetermined. The CDR3 contains 13 residues. The germline V and J ends were trimmed by 2 bases and 3 bases, with 8 bases remaining between them. Germline lookup yields CDR1 SGHRS and CDR2 YFSETQ. The CDR3 reads CASSFGRDYGYTF. CDR3 in DNA: TGCGCCAGCAGCTTTGGAAGGGACTATGGCTACACCTTC.

V gene TRBV4-1 combines with J gene TRBJ2-3, with 7 bases that match TRBD2. V trimming: 4 bases; J trimming: 1 base; junction bases outside the gene matches: 5. The CDR3 loop spans 15 amino acids. The germline V gene has CDR1 MGHRA and CDR2 YSYEKL. CDR3 DNA: TGCGCCAGCAGCCCCCTGCTAGCGGGCACAGATACGCAGTATTTT. Its protein product is CASSPLLAGTDTQYF.

J is TRBJ1-2 and V is TRBV27, with 8 nucleotides matching TRBD1. V was pared by 4 bases and J by 5 bases, with 3 bases of the junction left unmatched. Germline values: CDR1 MNHEY, CDR2 SMNVEV (reference sequence). This CDR3 comprises 13 residues. CDR3 DNA: TGTGCCAGCAGTTATACAGGGGGGTATGGCTACACCTTC. It is translated as CASSYTGGYGYTF.

This clonotype was seen a few times. This chain joins TRBV5-1 and TRBJ2-1, with 9 bases identical to TRBD1. The CDR3 runs to 18 residues. The ends lost 5 bases at V and 7 bases at J; junction bases unmatched: 19. Germline values: CDR1 SGHRS, CDR2 YFSETQ. The CDR3 DNA reads as TGCGCCAGCAGTAACAGGGGACAGGGACCCCGGCGGGCGAATGAGCAGTTCTTC. Translation gives CASSNRGQGPRRANEQFF. Supplemented by reference TRBV5-1 and TRBJ2-1, the full variable domain reads KAGVTQTPRYLIKTRGQQVTLSCSPISGHRSVSWYQQTPGQGLQFLFEYFSETQRNKGNFPGRFSGRQFSNSRSEMNVSTLELGDSALYLCASSNRGQGPRRANEQFFGPGTRLTVL.

The rearrangement uses TRBV29-1 and TRBJ2-1; 9 bases map to TRBD1. The CDR3 has 17 residues. The V and J ends lost 5 bases and 0 bases, in that order; junction bases with no gene match: 11. CDR1 is SQVTM, CDR2 ANQGSEA, per germline. The CDR3 nucleotides read TGCAGCGTTCAAGGGACAGGGTCGGTGGGCTCCTACAATGAGCAGTTCTTC. Translation: CSVQGTGSVGSYNEQFF.

Points on this clonotype: Sequence at one end of the junction differs from germline and may be a read error. The genes are TRBV15 and TRBJ2-7, with D possibly matching TRBD1 (5 bases). This CDR3 comprises 15 residues. The germline gives CDR1 LNHNV, CDR2 YYDKDF (reference sequence). CDR3 region: CATTNPRQNTYGQYF. CDR3 nucleotides: TGTGCCACCACCAATCCCAGACAGAACACCTACGGGCAGTACTTC.

This clonotype was seen a handful of times. The V call is TRBV4-2, the J call TRBJ2-3, with D possibly matching TRBD1 (6 bases). The CDR3 contains 19 residues. Trimming left V 0 bases short and J 6 bases short, with 25 bases between. The germline V gene encodes CDR1 LGHNA and CDR2 YNFKEQ. Written as DNA, the CDR3 is TGTGCCAGCAGCCAAGAGGAGACCGGTGGTGGGGGCCTCGGGGATACGCAGTATTTT. It codes for CASSQEETGGGGLGDTQYF.

In this sample, this clonotype turned up a few times. V usage is TRBV29-1 and J usage is TRBJ2-3; D may match TRBD1 or TRBD2 (6 bases each). Trimming removed 6 bases at V and 1 base at J, with 11 bases between. The CDR3 totals 13 residues. Germline CDR1 SQVTM, CDR2 ANQGSEA. As DNA, the CDR3 is TGCAGCGTGACAGGAGGGCGCACAGATACGCAGTATTTT. The encoded protein is CSVTGGRTDTQYF.

The CDR3 region has the DNA TGTGCCAGCAGCCGGGGACAGGGGGTAAACATTCAGTACTTC. It specifies CASSRGQGVNIQYF. This chain connects TRBV5-6 to TRBJ2-4, with TRBD1 matching over 11 bases. Germline V lookup: CDR1 SGHDT, CDR2 YYEEEE. With 4 bases clipped from V and 6 bases from J, the junction kept 3 bases outside the gene matches. This CDR3 has 14 residues.

In its sample, this clonotype was seen many times. The V and J genes are TRBV12-3 or TRBV12-4 and TRBJ2-2; 8 bases map to TRBD2. The V gene end was trimmed by 1 base and the J gene end by 5 bases; junction bases not matched to a gene: 3. The CDR3 covers 15 residues. The CDR3 spells CASSLGIAGTGELFF. The CDR3 DNA follows: TGTGCCAGCAGTTTAGGGATAGCGGGGACCGGGGAGCTGTTTTTT.

This clonotype was detected a few times. The chain couples TRBV27 to TRBJ2-7; D possibly corresponds to TRBD1 (5 bases). Per the germline V gene, CDR1 is MNHEY and CDR2 is SMNVEV (reference sequence). V lost 5 bases and J 3 bases, leaving 11 bases between the germline ends. CDR3 length equals 13 residues. The CDR3 DNA reads as TGTGCCAGCAGTAAACAGGCTGGCTACGAGCAGTACTTC. It is translated as CASSKQAGYEQYF.

The V call is TRBV5-6, the J call TRBJ2-2, with a weak D call TRBD1 (6 bases). This CDR3 has 16 amino acids. The V and J ends lost 0 bases and 8 bases respectively, with 17 bases between them. Germline loops: CDR1 SGHDT, CDR2 YYEEEE. Here the CDR3 reads CASSLAPGAASGELFF. CDR3 bases: TGTGCCAGCAGCTTGGCCCCAGGGGCCGCTTCTGGGGAGCTGTTTTTT.

The chain links TRBV19 to TRBJ2-2; no clear D. CDR1 and CDR2 from the germline V gene are LNHDA and SQIVND (reference sequence). The CDR3 consists of 18 residues. V lost 5 bases and J lost 1, with 20 bases in between. Here the CDR3 reads CASSFLPWALGNTGELFF. CDR3 sequence (DNA): TGTGCCAGTAGTTTCCTGCCTTGGGCTCTTGGGAACACCGGGGAGCTGTTTTTT.

This clonotype has only a few counts. The chain joins TRBV5-1 to TRBJ2-5; TRBD1 or TRBD2 may be the D gene (5 bases each). Trimming left V 4 bases short and J 5 bases short, with 18 bases between. Germline V gene lookup returns CDR1 SGHRS and CDR2 YFSETQ. This CDR3 is 15 amino acids long. CDR3 coding DNA: TGCGCCAGCAGCCTGTCCGGGACCGCGGCGGAGACCCAGTACTTC. Its translation is CASSLSGTAAETQYF. Variable domain in full (rest from reference TRBV5-1 and TRBJ2-5): KAGVTQTPRYLIKTRGQQVTLSCSPISGHRSVSWYQQTPGQGLQFLFEYFSETQRNKGNFPGRFSGRQFSNSRSEMNVSTLELGDSALYLCASSLSGTAAETQYFGPGTRLLVL.

The chain combines TRBV6-1 with TRBJ2-7; D remains ambiguous. V lost 7 bases to trimming and J lost 0 bases, with 10 bases between them. This CDR3 comprises 13 residues. Germline loops: CDR1 MNHNS, CDR2 SASEGT. CDR3 nucleotide sequence: TGTGCCAGCACCGAGGACGGCTCCTACGAGCAGTACTTC. Amino acids: CASTEDGSYEQYF.